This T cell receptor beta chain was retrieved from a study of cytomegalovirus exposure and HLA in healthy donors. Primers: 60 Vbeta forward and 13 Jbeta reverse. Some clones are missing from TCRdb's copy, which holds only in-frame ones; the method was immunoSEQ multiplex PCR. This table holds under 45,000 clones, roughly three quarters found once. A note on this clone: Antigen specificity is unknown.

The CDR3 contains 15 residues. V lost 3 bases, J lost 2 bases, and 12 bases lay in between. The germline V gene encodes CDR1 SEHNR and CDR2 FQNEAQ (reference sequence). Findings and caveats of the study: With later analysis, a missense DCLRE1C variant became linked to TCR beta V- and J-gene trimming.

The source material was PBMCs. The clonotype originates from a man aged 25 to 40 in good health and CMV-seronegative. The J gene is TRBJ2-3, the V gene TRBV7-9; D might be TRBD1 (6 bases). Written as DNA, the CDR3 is TGTGCCAGCAGCTTCACCGGACAGTCCACAGATACGCAGTATTTT. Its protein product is CASSFTGQSTDTQYF.